The T cell receptor (beta chain) described here comes from a study of blood T cell repertoires in COVID-19. V shed 6 bases, J shed 0 bases, and the junction held 7 bases outside the gene matches. Germline lookup yields CDR1 MNHNY and CDR2 SVGAGI (reference sequence). This CDR3 has 16 amino acids. Assignments of participants to cohorts depended upon their own reported clinical history. Per the original methods: Amplification of reference gene primers provided the estimated nucleated cell counts. The method was immunoSEQ multiplex PCR; TCRdb's version includes in-frame clones alone and lacks a portion of them. The DNA gave D and trimming, while V, J and clone size come from that table. There are 130,000 or so clones in the sample; around 83% occur only once, and 15% to 20% lies in the top ten.

The specimen was PBMCs or T cells enriched from blood (not recorded which). This rearrangement joins TRBV6-6 to TRBJ1-3; TRBD1 matches at 8 bases. The TCR sequence derives from a man aged 25 to 40 who had recovered from COVID-19. In DNA form, the CDR3 reads TGTGCCAGCAGCTACGCGACAGGGGACTCTGGAAACACCATATATTTT. Translation gives CASSYATGDSGNTIYF.